These 20 T cell receptor beta chains were all obtained from the same sample, sequenced in a study of vaccination and CD4 T cells after COVID-19. Their antigen targets remain unknown. Treatment reported: approximately nine-day PBMC culture with coronavirus spike peptide pools or control peptides (ViraFEST assay). The assay that was used to sequence DNA from cultured CD4+ T cells was the Oncomine TCR Beta short-read assay. One entry per CDR3 protein, called by TCRdb with MiXCR from the PCR reads. This table has approximately 9,500 distinct CDR3 sequences, roughly 62% appearing once. Sequences were obtained from CD4+ T cells from blood, cultured in vitro. These TCRs come from a human donor who had recovered from COVID-19.

The genes are TRBV9 and TRBJ2-7; 10 positions agree with TRBD2. J lost 2 bases, V lost 3 bases, and 5 bases had no gene match. The CDR3 is 15 residues long. Germline V gene lookup returns CDR1 SGDLS and CDR2 YYNGEE. The CDR3 region has the DNA TGTGCCAGCAGCGACGGGACTAGCGATACCTACGAGCAGTACTTC. The encoded protein is CASSDGTSDTYEQYF.

The chain employs TRBV2 and TRBJ2-5, with 8 bases aligning to TRBD2. V dropped 7 bases and J dropped 5; count of bases not matched to a gene: 6. Germline V gene data show CDR1 as SNHLY and CDR2 as FYNNEI. CDR3 size: 13 residues. The CDR3: CASTGGRTETQYF. CDR3 sequence (DNA): TGTGCCAGCACGGGGGGGCGTACGGAGACCCAGTACTTC.

The CDR3 reads CASSSSREVKTQYF. The CDR3 DNA reads as TGTGCCAGCAGTTCCTCGCGGGAGGTGAAGACCCAGTACTTC. The chain is built from TRBV28 and TRBJ2-5; 8 nucleotides align to TRBD2. The V gene's germline CDR1 is MDHEN and CDR2 SYDVKM. Unmatched junction bases numbered 7, after V lost 4 bases and J lost 6 bases. This CDR3 is 14 amino acids long.

The chain recombines TRBV2 with TRBJ2-1; 7 bases are a match to TRBD2. J lost 4 bases, V lost 8 bases, and 5 bases had no gene match. The CDR3 consists of 13 residues. Per the germline V gene, CDR1 is SNHLY and CDR2 is FYNNEI. CDR3 amino acids: CASGGELYNEQFF. The CDR3 nucleotides are TGTGCCAGCGGGGGGGAACTATACAATGAGCAGTTCTTC.

CDR3 bases: TGCAGTGCTAGAGATCTACTAGGGGAGACCCAGTACTTC. Translated: CSARDLLGETQYF. V gene TRBV20-1 combines with J gene TRBJ2-5; D possibly corresponds to TRBD2 (5 bases). Between the trimmed V and J ends, which lost 0 bases and 5 bases, there was a span of 10 bases. CDR3 length equals 13 residues. Germline V gene lookup returns CDR1 DFQATT and CDR2 SNEGSKA (reference sequence).

This clonotype was observed a single time. The chain is built from TRBV28 and TRBJ1-1; possible D gene TRBD1, 6 bases. V gave up 3 bases and J gave up 10 bases, with 12 bases separating them. The CDR3 runs 12 residues. Per germline, CDR1 MDHEN and CDR2 SYDVKM. The CDR3 DNA follows: TGTGCCAGCAGTTTTGGACAGCGGGGAGCTTTCTTT. It is translated as CASSFGQRGAFF.

The chain carries TRBV7-8 and TRBJ2-5; 7 bases are a match to TRBD1. This CDR3 comprises 14 residues. The germline CDR1 and CDR2 sequences are SGHVS and FQNEAQ. V lost 5 bases, J lost 4 bases, and 7 bases stayed unmatched. In DNA form, the CDR3 reads TGTGCCAGCAGCGGCCCCTCAGGGGGAGAGACCCAGTACTTC. Its translation is CASSGPSGGETQYF.

The chain has TRBV15 and TRBJ1-3; no definite D call. The CDR3 runs 14 residues. Germline CDR1 reads LNHNV; CDR2 reads YYDKDF (reference sequence). V was clipped by 3 bases and J by 4 bases, with 10 bases between them. CDR3 in DNA: TGTGCCACCAGCAGCAGGATATCCGGAAACACCATATATTTT. Amino acid sequence: CATSSRISGNTIYF.

V gene TRBV15 combines with J gene TRBJ2-1; D remains unclear. Germline loops: CDR1 LNHNV, CDR2 YYDKDF (reference sequence). This CDR3 has 15 amino acids. The V and J ends lost 3 bases and 7 bases respectively, with 16 bases between them. The DNA for the CDR3 is TGTGCCACCAGCAGGAGCCCCGGGTTCCTTAATGAGCAGTTCTTC. As protein: CATSRSPGFLNEQFF.

This clonotype was seen only a few times. The rearrangement uses TRBV20-1 and TRBJ1-5, with 9 positions matching TRBD1. J gave up 8 bases and V 4 bases, and 6 bases lay outside the gene matches. Germline CDR1 and CDR2: DFQATT and SNEGSKA (reference sequence). The CDR3 consists of 13 residues. The CDR3 sequence is CSATGTGTEPQHF. CDR3 coding DNA: TGCAGTGCTACCGGGACAGGGACAGAGCCCCAGCATTTT.

This clonotype was recorded a few times. This chain connects TRBV20-1 to TRBJ1-1, with 9 bases aligning to TRBD1. J gave up 0 bases and V 5 bases, and 7 bases lay outside the gene matches. Germline CDR1 DFQATT, CDR2 SNEGSKA (reference sequence). The CDR3 consists of 15 residues. The CDR3 DNA sequence: TGCAGTGCTCCCCCCGGGACAGGGCTGAACACTGAAGCTTTCTTT. Amino acid sequence: CSAPPGTGLNTEAFF.

The V gene is TRBV30, the J gene TRBJ2-5; TRBD2 agrees at 7 bases. Germline values: CDR1 GTSNPN, CDR2 SVGIG (reference sequence). The CDR3 totals 17 residues. V shed 0 bases and J 2 bases; nucleotides not matched to a gene: 12. The CDR3 DNA reads TGTGCCTGGAGTGTACTAAGTGGGAGGGTAGGTCAAGAGACCCAGTACTTC. This encodes CAWSVLSGRVGQETQYF.

This clonotype was seen just once. This chain joins TRBV11-2 and TRBJ2-5; TRBD2 is a possible D gene (5 bases). The germline gives CDR1 SGHAT, CDR2 FQNNGV. The CDR3 totals 14 residues. The V and J ends lost 1 base and 5 bases respectively, with 11 bases between them. CDR3 bases: TGTGCCAGCAGCTTAGCCGGGATTCAGGAGACCCAGTACTTC. Its translation is CASSLAGIQETQYF.

The sample holds a few counts of this clonotype. The V call is TRBV25-1, the J call TRBJ2-3; D not certain. Germline CDR1 reads MGHDK; CDR2 reads SYGVNS. V gave up 2 bases and J gave up 4 bases, with 10 bases separating them. The CDR3 runs to 14 residues. CDR3 residues: CASSEGVIPDTQYF. DNA of the CDR3: TGTGCCAGCAGTGAAGGAGTTATACCAGATACGCAGTATTTT.

This clonotype was seen a handful of times. V usage is TRBV23-1 and J usage is TRBJ1-6, with 8 bases matching TRBD1. TRBV23-1 is an ORF, with its function uncertain. This CDR3 has 18 residues. V lost 4 bases to trimming and J lost 4 bases; unmatched junction nucleotides: 12. The CDR3 spells CASSPDLTGAQYNSPLHF. CDR3 coding DNA: TGCGCCAGCAGTCCCGACTTGACAGGGGCTCAATATAATTCACCCCTCCACTTT.

V usage is TRBV6-2 or TRBV6-3 and J usage is TRBJ1-2; unclear D gene. Germline CDR1 and CDR2: MNHEY and SVGEGT. V shed 5 bases and J shed 4 bases, with 11 bases lying between them. This CDR3 contains 13 residues. The CDR3 region has the DNA TGTGCCAGCAGTCCAACCCGGATCTATGGCTACACCTTC. Encoded protein: CASSPTRIYGYTF.

The CDR3, as DNA: TGCGCCAGCAGCTTGGTCCGGACGGCTGGGCAAGAGACCCAGTACTTC. It specifies CASSLVRTAGQETQYF. The chain uses TRBV5-1 and TRBJ2-5; no clear D. Germline V CDR1 and CDR2: SGHRS, YFSETQ. V gave up 0 bases and J gave up 2 bases, with 14 bases separating them. CDR3 length: 16 residues. Variable domain in full (rest from reference TRBV5-1 and TRBJ2-5): KAGVTQTPRYLIKTRGQQVTLSCSPISGHRSVSWYQQTPGQGLQFLFEYFSETQRNKGNFPGRFSGRQFSNSRSEMNVSTLELGDSALYLCASSLVRTAGQETQYFGPGTRLLVL.

The V and J genes are TRBV7-2 and TRBJ2-7; weak D call: TRBD2 (5 bases). The length of the CDR3 is 13 residues. Trimming left V 3 bases short and J 6 bases short, with 12 bases between. Germline lookup yields CDR1 SGHTA and CDR2 FQGNSA. The CDR3 DNA follows: TGTGCCAGCAGCTTCCAGCTAGCCCGCGAGCAGTACTTC. It encodes CASSFQLAREQYF.

This clonotype was seen only once. V usage is TRBV20-1 and J usage is TRBJ2-1, with D hard to call. In germline, CDR1 is DFQATT, CDR2 SNEGSKA (reference sequence). This CDR3 comprises 12 residues. V lost 3 bases and J 8 bases, leaving 11 bases between the germline ends. The CDR3 region is CSASRQLDEQFF. DNA for the CDR3: TGCAGTGCTAGTCGCCAGCTCGATGAGCAGTTCTTC.

The gene calls are TRBV6-1 and TRBJ1-5; D might be TRBD1 (5 bases). The V gene's germline CDR1 is MNHNS and CDR2 SASEGT. V shed 6 bases and J shed 0 bases, with 12 bases lying between them. The CDR3 sequence is 15 residues long. The CDR3 DNA follows: TGTGCCAGCAGGGTCGACAGAAATAGCAATCAGCCCCAGCATTTT. Translating gives CASRVDRNSNQPQHF.